Shown below are 18 T cell receptor beta chains from a single sample sequenced in a study of siplizumab effects on memory and regulatory T cells. Only in-frame clones appear in the TCRdb table, and some are missing; sequencing was by immunoSEQ multiplex PCR. This sample has about 26,000 clones, with approximately 82% found just once. The specimen was memory CD4+ T cells sorted from blood. The source is a human donor in good health.

This chain connects TRBV29-1 to TRBJ2-5; D might be TRBD1 (6 bases). The CDR3 covers 14 residues. V gave up 7 bases and J gave up 5 bases, with 20 bases separating them. Looked up from germline, CDR1 is SQVTM and CDR2 is ANQGSEA. In nucleotides, the CDR3 is TGCAGCGGTCTATCGGACAGAATATGGGAGACCCAGTACTTC. Protein sequence: CSGLSDRIWETQYF.

The rearrangement uses TRBV11-1 and TRBJ2-5, with 8 bases fitting TRBD1. CDR3 length: 15 residues. CDR1 SGHAT and CDR2 FQDESV come from the germline V gene (reference sequence). Unmatched junction bases numbered 9, after V lost 5 bases and J lost 4 bases. The CDR3 region is CASSPPDRGGETQYF. DNA for the CDR3: TGTGCCAGCAGCCCACCCGACAGGGGTGGAGAGACCCAGTACTTC.

This chain links TRBV7-3 with TRBJ2-2, with D hard to call. This CDR3 has 14 residues. Trimming cost V 1 base and J 5 bases, with 8 bases left between them. Per the germline V gene, CDR1 is SGHTA and CDR2 is FQGTGA. This CDR3 is CASSLNTWTGELFF. CDR3 coding DNA: TGTGCCAGCAGCTTAAACACATGGACCGGGGAGCTGTTTTTT.

This rearrangement joins TRBV6-5 to TRBJ1-1; 10 bases are a match to TRBD1. Trimming at V came to 4 bases and at J to 3 bases, leaving 2 bases not matched to a gene. The CDR3 totals 14 residues. CDR1 is MNHEY and CDR2 is SVGAGI in the germline V gene. CDR3 DNA sequence: TGTGCCAGCAGTTCCGGGACAGGGGACACTGAAGCTTTCTTT. This translates into CASSSGTGDTEAFF.

The chain recombines TRBV19 with TRBJ2-1, with TRBD2 matching over 8 bases. Germline CDR1 and CDR2: LNHDA and SQIVND (reference sequence). The junction had 7 bases not matched to a gene; V was cut back by 5 bases and J by 4 bases. The CDR3 consists of 15 residues. DNA of the CDR3: TGTGCCAGTAGTGTCAATAGCGGGACATACAATGAGCAGTTCTTC. Its protein is CASSVNSGTYNEQFF.

This rearrangement joins TRBV7-2 to TRBJ2-2, with no clear D. The V gene's germline CDR1 is SGHTA and CDR2 FQGNSA. Trimming removed 1 base at V and 0 bases at J, with 12 bases between. This CDR3 spans 17 amino acids. CDR3 region: CASSLGPGLSNTGELFF. The CDR3 DNA is TGTGCCAGCAGCTTAGGCCCCGGTCTTTCGAACACCGGGGAGCTGTTTTTT.

The V gene is TRBV2, the J gene TRBJ2-1, with 9 bases aligning to TRBD2. The CDR3 extends over 15 amino acids. V lost 6 bases, J lost 7 bases, and 10 bases stayed unmatched. The V gene's germline CDR1 is SNHLY and CDR2 FYNNEI. CDR3 region: CASRAFSGSENEQFF. As DNA, the CDR3 is TGTGCCAGCAGGGCCTTTAGCGGGAGTGAAAATGAGCAGTTCTTC.

The rearrangement joins TRBV5-1 to TRBJ1-1; D is unclear. The V end was cut by 0 bases, the J end by 1 base, with 7 bases between. The CDR3 runs 14 residues. Germline V gene sequence: CDR1 SGHRS, CDR2 YFSETQ. The chain's CDR3 is CASSLGSGNTEAFF. The CDR3 DNA follows: TGCGCCAGCAGCTTGGGCTCAGGGAACACTGAAGCTTTCTTT.

The chain joins TRBV6-5 to TRBJ2-7, with D perhaps matching TRBD2 (7 bases). V lost 4 bases, J lost 4 bases, and 20 bases lay in between. The CDR3 is 16 amino acids. Germline assignment: CDR1 MNHEY and CDR2 SVGAGI. The CDR3 is CASSSPEGGNRYEQYF. The CDR3 DNA sequence: TGTGCCAGCAGTTCCCCGGAGGGGGGGAATAGATACGAGCAGTACTTC.

This clone was seen once. The CDR3 is CASIRGTEAFF. The CDR3 DNA reads as TGTGCCAGCATTCGAGGTACTGAAGCTTTCTTT. The chain employs TRBV6-1 and TRBJ1-1; D gene uncertain. V dropped 7 bases and J dropped 5 bases, with 8 bases sitting between them. CDR3 length equals 11 residues. Per the germline V gene, CDR1 is MNHNS and CDR2 is SASEGT.

V is TRBV12-5 and J is TRBJ1-5; a weak D match, TRBD1 (5 bases). The CDR3 is made up of 14 amino acids. CDR1 and CDR2 from the germline V gene are LGHNT and FRNRAP. The ends were cut back, 7 bases at V and 4 bases at J, with 14 bases in the middle. The CDR3 nucleotides read TGTGCTAGTGCCTGGGACGGATTGAATCAGCCCCAGCATTTT. Translation: CASAWDGLNQPQHF.

The chain uses TRBV28 and TRBJ2-1; 9 bases align to TRBD2. This CDR3 contains 16 residues. With V trimmed by 7 bases and J by 0 bases, 7 bases remained unmatched. Per germline, CDR1 MDHEN and CDR2 SYDVKM. The CDR3 reads CASKTSGTSSYNEQFF. Written as DNA, the CDR3 is TGTGCCAGCAAGACTAGCGGAACAAGCTCCTACAATGAGCAGTTCTTC.

The V gene is TRBV5-1, the J gene TRBJ1-1; maybe TRBD1 (5 bases). CDR3 size: 15 residues. Germline assignment: CDR1 SGHRS and CDR2 YFSETQ. Trimming took 6 bases from V and 5 from J, leaving 20 bases between them. This CDR3 is CASTHHRPGNTEAFF. In DNA form, the CDR3 reads TGCGCCAGCACCCATCATAGGCCAGGGAATACTGAAGCTTTCTTT.

The chain recombines TRBV6-5 with TRBJ2-5, with D unclear. V shed 7 bases and J shed 0 bases, with 9 bases lying between them. Per the germline V gene, CDR1 is MNHEY and CDR2 is SVGAGI. The CDR3 extends over 13 amino acids. The CDR3 here is CASNAVYQETQYF. The CDR3 nucleotides read TGTGCCAGCAACGCCGTGTACCAAGAGACCCAGTACTTC.

The chain employs TRBV20-1 and TRBJ2-7, with a weak D call TRBD2 (6 bases). The germline V gene has CDR1 DFQATT and CDR2 SNEGSKA (reference sequence). V lost 6 bases and J lost 6, with 12 bases in between. This CDR3 has 11 amino acids. CDR3 sequence reads: CSAFGTVEQYF. CDR3 coding DNA: TGCAGTGCATTTGGGACTGTCGAGCAGTACTTC.

This clone has a single count. This chain connects TRBV5-1 to TRBJ2-7; 9 nucleotides match TRBD1. CDR1 is SGHRS, CDR2 YFSETQ, per germline. The CDR3 spans 14 residues. V shed 5 bases and J 0 bases; nucleotides not matched to a gene: 3. CDR3 DNA: TGCGCCAGCAGATGGGGACAGGGCTCCTACGAGCAGTACTTC. Translating gives CASRWGQGSYEQYF.

This chain connects TRBV6-5 to TRBJ1-6; D remains unclear. The CDR3 has 14 amino acids. The germline CDR1 and CDR2 sequences are MNHEY and SVGAGI. V was shortened by 7 bases and J by 7 bases, with 14 bases between the two germline ends. The CDR3 sequence: CASTPGLRNSPLHF. In nucleotides, the CDR3 is TGTGCCAGCACCCCGGGGTTAAGGAATTCACCCCTCCACTTT.

The chain carries TRBV2 and TRBJ2-7, with 8 nucleotides matching TRBD1. This CDR3 is built from 12 residues. Germline CDR1 reads SNHLY; CDR2 reads FYNNEI. After removal of 10 bases from V and 4 bases from J, the junction contained 6 bases not matched to a gene. CDR3: CANGGQVYEQYF. CDR3 coding DNA: TGTGCCAACGGGGGACAGGTTTACGAGCAGTACTTC.